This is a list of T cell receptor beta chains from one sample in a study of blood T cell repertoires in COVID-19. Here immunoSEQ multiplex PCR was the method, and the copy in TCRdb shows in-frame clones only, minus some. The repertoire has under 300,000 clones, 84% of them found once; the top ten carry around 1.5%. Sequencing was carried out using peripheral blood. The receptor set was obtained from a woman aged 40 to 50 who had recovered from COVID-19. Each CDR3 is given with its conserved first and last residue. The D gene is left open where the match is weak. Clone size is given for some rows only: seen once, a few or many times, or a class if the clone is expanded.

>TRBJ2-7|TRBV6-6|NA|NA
CASSYRDKFDEQYF
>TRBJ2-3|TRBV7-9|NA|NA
CASSRRLLGGFSTDTQYF
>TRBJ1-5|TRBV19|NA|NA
CASSMAGYQPQHF
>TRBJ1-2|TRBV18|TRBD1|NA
CASSPRTGDYGYTF
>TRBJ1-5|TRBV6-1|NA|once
CASSEVGSTAQPQHF
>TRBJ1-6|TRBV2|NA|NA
CASSESRLNSPLHF
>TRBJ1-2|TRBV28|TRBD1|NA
CASSGTGTGLFGYTF
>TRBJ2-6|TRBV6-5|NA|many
CASSYMQGTGANVLTF
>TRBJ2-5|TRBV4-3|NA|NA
CASSHAGQGGQETQYF
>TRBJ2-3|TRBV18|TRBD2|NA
CASSPRSGGASDTQYF
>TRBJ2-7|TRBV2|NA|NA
CASNVPVYEQYF
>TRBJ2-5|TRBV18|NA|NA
CASSPSSYQETQYF
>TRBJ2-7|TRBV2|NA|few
CATTEGQGYAYEQYF
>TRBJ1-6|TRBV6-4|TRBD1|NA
CASRGQGPSPLHF
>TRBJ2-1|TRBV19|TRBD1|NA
CASSIGTGGPNNEQFF
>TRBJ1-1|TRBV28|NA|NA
CASSLLAPGTTTEAFF
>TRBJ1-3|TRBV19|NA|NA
CASSITGISGNTIYF
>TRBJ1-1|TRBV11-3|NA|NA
CASSLSRFTEAFF